What follows are 28 T cell receptor beta chains derived from one specimen sequenced in a study of cytomegalovirus exposure and HLA in healthy donors. The PCR contained 60 Vbeta and 13 Jbeta primers. Generated by immunoSEQ multiplex PCR, the TCRdb table keeps only in-frame clones and is missing some. Here the sample spans 70,000 to 95,000 clones, around 82% being singletons. Sequenced input: PBMCs. The receptors shown here come from a young man in good health and CMV-seronegative.

The rearrangement joins TRBV2 to TRBJ1-2; D is perhaps TRBD1 (5 bases). The V gene lost 8 bases and the J gene lost 0 bases, with 10 bases spanning the gap. The germline gives CDR1 SNHLY, CDR2 FYNNEI. There are 13 residues in the CDR3. This CDR3 reads CASARQPNYGYTF. For the CDR3, the DNA is TGTGCCAGCGCTAGACAGCCTAACTATGGCTACACCTTC. Drawing the rest from reference TRBV2 and TRBJ1-2, the complete variable domain is EPEVTQTPSHQVTQMGQEVILRCVPISNHLYFYWYRQILGQKVEFLVSFYNNEISEKSEIFDDQFSVERPDGSNFTLKIRSTKLEDSAMYFCASARQPNYGYTFGSGTRLTVV.

The count of this clone is one. J is TRBJ1-6 and V is TRBV30; weak D call: TRBD1 (5 bases). CDR3 length equals 15 residues. The germline V and J ends were trimmed by 4 bases and 8 bases, with 18 bases remaining between them. CDR1 is GTSNPN, CDR2 SVGIG, per germline (reference sequence). The CDR3 DNA follows: TGTGCCTGGACCCCGGGAGGGGCTAATTATTCACCCCTCCACTTT. Translation gives CAWTPGGANYSPLHF.

This clone was counted between two and nine times. The gene calls are TRBV28 and TRBJ1-2; TRBD1 matches at 8 bases. From germline, CDR1 is MDHEN and CDR2 SYDVKM. V gave up 3 bases and J gave up 0 bases; unmatched junction bases: 6. This CDR3 spans 16 amino acids. CDR3 loop: CASSFLGQDANYGYTF. CDR3 DNA sequence: TGTGCCAGCAGTTTTTTGGGACAGGATGCTAACTATGGCTACACCTTC.

The gene calls are TRBV6-5 and TRBJ1-2; D is uncertain. Trimming took off 6 bases at V and 4 bases at J, with 12 bases between the two ends. Per the germline V gene, CDR1 is MNHEY and CDR2 is SVGAGI. This CDR3 contains 13 residues. CDR3 residues: CASRERTLYGYTF. CDR3 nucleotide sequence: TGTGCCAGCAGAGAGCGTACCCTCTATGGCTACACCTTC.

The J gene is TRBJ2-5, the V gene TRBV5-1; 8 positions agree with TRBD1. CDR1 and CDR2 from the germline V gene are SGHRS and YFSETQ. The CDR3 covers 15 residues. Unmatched junction bases numbered 8, after V lost 3 bases and J lost 4 bases. CDR3 sequence reads: CASSWGDRQGETQYF. CDR3 DNA: TGCGCCAGCAGCTGGGGGGACAGGCAAGGAGAGACCCAGTACTTC.

The genes are TRBV7-3 and TRBJ2-5, with D uncertain. The germline V and J ends were trimmed by 5 bases and 2 bases, with 9 bases remaining between them. Germline-derived CDR1 and CDR2 are SGHTA and FQGTGA. The CDR3 is made up of 13 amino acids. CDR3 sequence (DNA): TGTGCCAGCAGCCGCACATCTCAAGAGACCCAGTACTTC. Protein product: CASSRTSQETQYF.

This clone was recorded once. This sequence joins TRBV5-6 and TRBJ1-2, with 7 bases identical to TRBD1. The CDR3 is made up of 14 amino acids. In germline, CDR1 is SGHDT, CDR2 YYEEEE. With V trimmed by 9 bases and J by 6 bases, 14 bases remained unmatched. CDR3 region: CATTPGDRDHGYTF. DNA for the CDR3: TGTGCCACCACTCCTGGTGACAGGGACCATGGCTACACCTTC.

The chain combines TRBV6-6 with TRBJ1-5; 9 bases line up with TRBD1. V trimming: 7 bases; J trimming: 5 bases; junction bases outside the gene matches: 3. This CDR3 region has 13 residues. Germline CDR1 MNHNY, CDR2 SVGAGI (reference sequence). In DNA, the CDR3 is TGTGCCAGCAAACAGGGGGCTTATCAGCCCCAGCATTTT. Translating gives CASKQGAYQPQHF.

The CDR3 loop is CASSYTGGVNYGYTF. CDR3 nucleotides: TGTGCCAGCAGTTACACAGGGGGCGTCAACTATGGCTACACCTTC. The gene calls are TRBV6-5 and TRBJ1-2; 9 bases are shared with TRBD1. CDR1 is MNHEY, CDR2 SVGAGI, per germline. CDR3 size: 15 residues. Trimming took 2 bases from V and 2 from J; bases not matched to a gene: 3.

A word on this clone: Germline and junction disagree at one end, which may indicate a read error. The chain has TRBV19 and TRBJ1-4; 10 bases agree with TRBD1. This CDR3 is 16 amino acids long. The V gene's germline CDR1 is LNHDA and CDR2 SQIVND (reference sequence). Here the CDR3 DNA reads TGTGCCAGTAGCCCCGTCCGGACAGGGGGTAATGAAAAACTGCTTTTT. This gives the protein CASSPVRTGGNEKLLF.

V and J are TRBV10-3 and TRBJ1-2; TRBD1 might be the D (6 bases). Germline V gives CDR1 ENHRY, CDR2 SYGVKD. The CDR3 loop spans 12 amino acids. The ends were cut back, 8 bases at V and 8 bases at J, with 15 bases in the middle. The CDR3 DNA follows: TGTGCCATCGCCTCAGGGGCTAGGGGCTACACCTTC. Translation: CAIASGARGYTF.

The V call is TRBV19, the J call TRBJ1-6; no firm D call. Trimming took 6 bases from V and 0 from J, leaving 9 bases between them. Germline assignment: CDR1 LNHDA and CDR2 SQIVND (reference sequence). The length of the CDR3 is 15 residues. The CDR3 is CASRPMSSYNSPLHF. Written as DNA, the CDR3 is TGTGCCAGTAGGCCCATGAGCTCCTATAATTCACCCCTCCACTTT. Based on the CDR3 plus reference TRBV19 and TRBJ1-6, the full variable domain is DGGITQSPKYLFRKEGQNVTLSCEQNLNHDAMYWYRQDPGQGLRLIYYSQIVNDFQKGDIAEGYSVSREKKESFPLTVTSAQKNPTAFYLCASRPMSSYNSPLHFGNGTRLTVT.

The chain's CDR3 is CASSFGTGPPGGDGYTF. DNA of the CDR3: TGTGCCAGCAGTTTCGGGACAGGCCCTCCTGGGGGCGATGGCTACACCTTC. The chain combines TRBV27 with TRBJ1-2, with 8 bases matching TRBD1. The germline CDR1 and CDR2 sequences are MNHEY and SMNVEV (reference sequence). This CDR3 is 17 amino acids long. J was trimmed by 6 bases and V by 3 bases; bases with no gene match: 15.

The chain carries TRBV14 and TRBJ2-3; TRBD2 matches at 12 bases. The CDR3 sequence is 18 residues long. Germline CDR1 and CDR2: SGHDN and FVKESK. V lost 0 bases to trimming and J lost 3 bases; unmatched junction nucleotides: 7. The CDR3 nucleotides are TGTGCCAGCAGCCAAGACGGACTAGCGGGGCGAATGACAGATACGCAGTATTTT. Protein product: CASSQDGLAGRMTDTQYF.

This sequence joins TRBV5-1 and TRBJ2-5; 8 bases agree with TRBD1. This CDR3 is built from 15 residues. After removal of 0 bases from V and 5 bases from J, the junction contained 6 bases not matched to a gene. Germline CDR1 and CDR2: SGHRS and YFSETQ. In DNA form, the CDR3 reads TGCGCCAGCAGCTTGGGCCCAACAGGGGGGGAGACCCAGTACTTC. Translation gives CASSLGPTGGETQYF.

The rearrangement links TRBV6-5 to TRBJ2-1; 8 bases map to TRBD2. Trimming cost V 6 bases and J 7 bases; bases outside gene matches: 5. Germline V gives CDR1 MNHEY, CDR2 SVGAGI. The CDR3 loop spans 13 amino acids. The CDR3, as DNA: TGTGCCAGCAGGCGGGGGGCCAGGAATGAGCAGTTCTTC. This translates into CASRRGARNEQFF.

The rearrangement joins TRBV19 to TRBJ1-5; 10 bases are a match to TRBD1. The CDR3 covers 14 residues. J was trimmed by 4 bases and V by 5 bases; bases with no gene match: 2. CDR1 is LNHDA and CDR2 is SQIVND in the germline V gene (reference sequence). For the CDR3, the DNA is TGTGCCAGTAGTTGGACAGGGGGGAATCAGCCCCAGCATTTT. This sequence encodes CASSWTGGNQPQHF.

V usage is TRBV5-1 and J usage is TRBJ2-5; 8 bases line up with TRBD1. The germline V gene has CDR1 SGHRS and CDR2 YFSETQ. This CDR3 region has 15 residues. Germline trimming cut 4 bases from V and 2 bases from J; bases unmatched to any gene: 7. The CDR3 DNA reads as TGCGCCAGCAGCCCCCGGACAGGGACACAAGAGACCCAGTACTTC. It encodes CASSPRTGTQETQYF.

J is TRBJ1-5 and V is TRBV6-5; TRBD1 agrees at 10 bases. CDR3 length: 14 amino acids. J lost 5 bases, V lost 4 bases, and 2 bases had no gene match. CDR1 MNHEY and CDR2 SVGAGI come from the germline V gene. In nucleotides, the CDR3 is TGTGCCAGCAGTTGGGGGACAGGGGATCAGCCCCAGCATTTT. Protein product: CASSWGTGDQPQHF.

The chain combines TRBV19 with TRBJ2-5; 11 bases agree with TRBD1. The end of the DNA is better explained by TRBJ2-7, so the J call may be wrong. The CDR3 is made up of 16 amino acids. The germline V gene encodes CDR1 LNHDA and CDR2 SQIVND (reference sequence). CDR3 protein: CASRAGQGAVAYEQYF. CDR3 coding DNA: TGTGCCAGTAGAGCAGGACAGGGGGCGGTTGCCTACGAGCAGTACTTC.

V usage is TRBV5-5 and J usage is TRBJ1-2; 9 positions match TRBD1. The germline V gene has CDR1 SGHKS and CDR2 YYEKEE (reference sequence). This CDR3 has 17 amino acids. The junction had 16 bases not matched to a gene; V was cut back by 4 bases and J by 6 bases. The CDR3 DNA sequence: TGTGCCAGCAGCCTAAATACGGGGGGACAGGGCTTGGATGGCTACACCTTC. This codes for CASSLNTGGQGLDGYTF.

The chain recombines TRBV7-2 with TRBJ1-2; D may be TRBD1 (6 bases). The CDR3 spans 14 residues. Deletions cut 3 bases from V and 4 bases from J, with 12 bases between. Germline lookup yields CDR1 SGHTA and CDR2 FQGNSA. The CDR3 DNA sequence: TGTGCCAGCAGCTTTATGGACAGCCGCTATGGCTACACCTTC. Amino acid sequence: CASSFMDSRYGYTF.

This clone is a singleton in its sample. In nucleotides, the CDR3 is TGTGCCAGCAGCCCCGGACAGTACAATCAGCCCCAGCATTTT. It codes for CASSPGQYNQPQHF. The genes are TRBV9 and TRBJ1-5; maybe TRBD1 (6 bases). V was cut by 4 bases and J by 3 bases, with 11 bases left in between. Germline V CDR1 and CDR2: SGDLS, YYNGEE. CDR3 length: 14 amino acids.

The chain joins TRBV5-1 to TRBJ1-4, with TRBD1 identical over 8 bases. V shed 3 bases and J 7 bases; nucleotides not matched to a gene: 5. There are 14 residues in the CDR3. In germline, CDR1 is SGHRS, CDR2 YFSETQ. The CDR3 region has the DNA TGCGCCAGCAGCTCGCCCGGACAGGGTGAAAAACTGTTTTTT. It translates to CASSSPGQGEKLFF.

The chain uses TRBV27 and TRBJ2-2, with D hard to call. Germline assignment: CDR1 MNHEY and CDR2 SMNVEV (reference sequence). Trimming pared 0 bases from V and 1 base from J, leaving 3 bases between. CDR3 length equals 14 residues. CDR3 in DNA: TGTGCCAGCAGTTTATCTAAGAACACCGGGGAGCTGTTTTTT. Encoded protein: CASSLSKNTGELFF.

This clone was counted between two and nine times. The chain employs TRBV10-3 and TRBJ1-1; TRBD1 might be the D (5 bases). Trimming cost V 9 bases and J 0 bases, with 8 bases left between them. The CDR3 length is 12 residues. Germline V lookup: CDR1 ENHRY, CDR2 SYGVKD. The CDR3 DNA sequence: TGTGCCATTCGGACAATGAACACTGAAGCTTTCTTT. Translation: CAIRTMNTEAFF.

CDR3 bases: TGCGCCAGCAGCCAAGAAGGGGCGGGGGGGTGGGAGACCCAGTACTTC. Its protein product is CASSQEGAGGWETQYF. The V gene is TRBV4-1, the J gene TRBJ2-5, with TRBD2 matching over 9 bases. The CDR3 totals 16 residues. Trimming cost V 0 bases and J 5 bases; bases outside gene matches: 7. Looked up from germline, CDR1 is MGHRA and CDR2 is YSYEKL.

The V gene is TRBV15, the J gene TRBJ2-5, with D tentatively TRBD1 (7 bases). Trimming left V 0 bases short and J 6 bases short, with 14 bases between. Germline CDR1 is LNHNV and CDR2 is YYDKDF (reference sequence). This CDR3 region has 15 residues. The CDR3 region has the DNA TGTGCCACCAGCAGAGATTTGGAGGGGGCAAAGACCCAGTACTTC. Translation: CATSRDLEGAKTQYF.